This T cell receptor (beta chain) was profiled in a study of blood T cell repertoires in COVID-19. About the study: Sites in the United States, Italy and Spain provided acute and convalescent COVID-19 samples. From T cells, B-cell-depleted T cells, or PBMCs came the material, which was cDNA or gDNA.

Per the study methods: Estimates of nucleated cell counts were drawn from the amplification of reference gene primers. Profiling relied on immunoSEQ multiplex PCR, and the TCRdb table lists in-frame clones only, not all of them. V and J calls plus clone size are reproduced from that table; the DNA served to infer D and trimming. The sample contains roughly 100,000 clones, roughly four fifths of which appear only once. The CDR3 covers 14 residues. Germline lookup yields CDR1 MNHEY and CDR2 SVGAGI. J lost 0 bases, V lost 7 bases, and 3 bases had no gene match. The sequence derives from a man aged 55 to 69 with acute or convalescent COVID-19. Sequencing used peripheral blood. This chain links TRBV6-5 with TRBJ2-7, with 10 bases fitting TRBD1. CDR3 DNA sequence: TGTGCCAGCACCCGGGACAGGGGCTCCTACGAGCAGTACTTC. Its protein product is CASTRDRGSYEQYF.